This record concerns one TCR beta chain sequence. This sample stems from a study of blood T cell repertoires in COVID-19. Here immunoSEQ multiplex PCR was the method, and the copy in TCRdb shows in-frame clones only, minus some. The table records some 300,000 clones, about 90% of them present only once. CDR3 length: 14 residues. Germline V CDR1 and CDR2: LGHNA, YNFKEQ. V was trimmed by 1 base and J by 5 bases, leaving 8 bases between them. Material: PBMCs or T cells enriched from blood (not recorded which). This clonotype was sampled from a woman aged 25 to 39 who had recovered from COVID-19. V and J are TRBV4-2 and TRBJ2-2; TRBD2 is a possible D gene (5 bases). The CDR3 DNA follows: TGTGCCAGCAGCCAAGGTACGGGAACCGGGGAGCTGTTTTTT. Encoded protein: CASSQGTGTGELFF.